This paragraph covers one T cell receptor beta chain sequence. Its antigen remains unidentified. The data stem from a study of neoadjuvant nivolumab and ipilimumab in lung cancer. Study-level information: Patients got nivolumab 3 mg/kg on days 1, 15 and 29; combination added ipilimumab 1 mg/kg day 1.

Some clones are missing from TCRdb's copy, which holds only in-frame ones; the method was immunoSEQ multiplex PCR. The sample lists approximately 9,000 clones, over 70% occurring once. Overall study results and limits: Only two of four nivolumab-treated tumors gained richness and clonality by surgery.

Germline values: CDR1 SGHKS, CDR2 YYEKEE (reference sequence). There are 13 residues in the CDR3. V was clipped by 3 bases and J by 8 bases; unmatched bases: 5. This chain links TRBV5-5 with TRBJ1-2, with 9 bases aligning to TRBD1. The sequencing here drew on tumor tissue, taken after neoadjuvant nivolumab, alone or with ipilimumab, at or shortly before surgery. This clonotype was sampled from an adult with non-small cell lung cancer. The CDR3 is CASSSTGGSGYTF. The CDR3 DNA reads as TGTGCCAGCAGCTCCACAGGGGGCAGCGGCTACACCTTC.